This T cell receptor beta chain comes out of a study of blood T cells in healthy people across ages. Germline V gives CDR1 SEHNR, CDR2 FQNEAQ (reference sequence). Trimming took 3 bases from V and 0 from J; bases not matched to a gene: 4. This CDR3 has 15 residues. For the second PCR, which ran for roughly 7 to 11 cycles, a sample-barcoded 5' primer and a J-beta primer mix were used. TCRdb re-derived calls from the 5' RACE reads in MiXCR, one entry per CDR3 protein. The sample lists 1.5 million to 2 million distinct CDR3 sequences, about 31% occurring once. This clonotype was observed a few times. The chain carries TRBV7-9 and TRBJ1-1; 7 bases are a match to TRBD1. Input material: blood. This receptor was taken from a woman in her thirties in good health. The CDR3 here is CASSLGDSMNTEAFF. In DNA form, the CDR3 reads TGTGCCAGCAGCTTGGGGGACAGCATGAACACTGAAGCTTTCTTT.